This TCR beta chain was captured in a study of cytomegalovirus exposure and HLA in healthy donors. This CDR3 is built from 14 residues. V lost 4 bases and J 7 bases, leaving 15 bases between the germline ends. From germline, CDR1 is LGHNA and CDR2 YSLEER. 13 Jbeta primers and 60 Vbeta primers were used for the PCR. Profiling relied on immunoSEQ multiplex PCR, and the TCRdb table lists in-frame clones only, not all of them. The ten most abundant clones cover less than 1.5% of a sample with about 42,000 clones. This chain joins TRBV4-3 and TRBJ2-3; D is perhaps TRBD2 (7 bases). The sequenced sample consisted of PBMCs. This clonotype was obtained from a man aged 25-45 years in good health and CMV-seronegative. In DNA, the CDR3 is TGCGCCAGCAGCCGAGGGGGAGGGTCCTATACGCAGTATTTT. As protein: CASSRGGGSYTQYF.